This entry lists 17 T cell receptor beta chains sequenced from one sample in a study of T cells expressing NK-cell markers. Using the 5' RACE reads, TCRdb records one entry per CDR3 protein without DNA. The sample data list approximately 420,000 distinct CDR3 sequences. The sequenced material came from blood T cells: a sorted CD56 or NKG2C T cell subset, CD4+ or CD8+ T cells, or bulk PBMC T cells (not recorded which). These TCRs come from a woman between 50 and 59 years old in good health.

The chain has TRBV15 and TRBJ2-2. CDR3 length: 15 amino acids. Germline CDR1 LNHNV, CDR2 YYDKDF (reference sequence). This chain's CDR3 is CATSRIRQRTGELFF. Based on the CDR3 plus reference TRBV15 and TRBJ2-2, the full variable domain is DAMVIQNPRYQVTQFGKPVTLSCSQTLNHNVMYWYQQKSSQAPKLLFHYYDKDFNNEADTPDNFQSRRPNTSFCFLDIRSPGLGDTAMYLCATSRIRQRTGELFFGEGSRLTVL.

This chain joins TRBV6-5 and TRBJ2-5; no DNA is available, so the TRBD2 call from TCRdb remains unchecked. The CDR3 is 15 residues long. Germline V lookup: CDR1 MNHEY, CDR2 SVGAGI. CDR3 region: CASSYGRPGGETQYF.

The chain recombines TRBV24-1 with TRBJ2-5. Germline V CDR1 and CDR2: KGHDR, SFDVKD. The CDR3 is 13 amino acids. CDR3 in amino acids: CATSGDLIETQYF.

This chain connects TRBV5-1 to TRBJ1-1; there is no DNA to check the TCRdb D call of TRBD1. Germline V CDR1 and CDR2: SGHRS, YFSETQ. This CDR3 contains 14 residues. The CDR3 loop reads CASSLDGQGGEAFF.

The rearrangement joins TRBV29-1 to TRBJ2-1. The CDR3 has 12 amino acids. The V gene's germline CDR1 is SQVTM and CDR2 ANQGSEA. The CDR3 region is CSVGFRFNEQFF.

This rearrangement joins TRBV9 to TRBJ1-1. CDR3 size: 14 residues. Germline CDR1 reads SGDLS; CDR2 reads YYNGEE. CDR3: CASSVAGWDTEAFF. Supplemented by reference TRBV9 and TRBJ1-1, the full variable domain reads DSGVTQTPKHLITATGQRVTLRCSPRSGDLSVYWYQQSLDQGLQFLIQYYNGEERAKGNILERFSAQQFPDLHSELNLSSLELGDSALYFCASSVAGWDTEAFFGQGTRLTVV.

The chain couples TRBV6-2 or TRBV6-3 to TRBJ1-1; no DNA is available, so the TRBD1 call from TCRdb remains unchecked. Germline V CDR1 and CDR2: MNHEY, SVGEGT. The CDR3 has 13 amino acids. CDR3 region: CASSEQGNTEAFF.

V and J are TRBV11-2 and TRBJ2-3; TCRdb selects TRBD1, and the lack of DNA leaves this call unchecked. The CDR3 totals 18 residues. From germline, CDR1 is SGHAT and CDR2 FQNNGV. Here the CDR3 reads CASSFAPSTRSSTDTQYF.

CDR3 residues: CATSVERLNTEAFF. The genes are TRBV15 and TRBJ1-1. CDR3 length: 14 residues. CDR1 is LNHNV, CDR2 YYDKDF, per germline (reference sequence).

The V call is TRBV12-3 or TRBV12-4, the J call TRBJ2-2. The CDR3 runs to 13 residues. This CDR3 is CASSFSRERELFF.

The CDR3 region is CATSDTLGSANYNEQFF. The chain is built from TRBV24-1 and TRBJ2-1. Germline V CDR1 and CDR2: KGHDR, SFDVKD. The CDR3 has 17 residues.

The genes are TRBV6-4 and TRBJ2-2; TCRdb's D gene call, TRBD1, goes unchecked for lack of DNA. CDR3 length: 13 amino acids. Germline CDR1 is MRHNA and CDR2 is SNTAGT. This CDR3 reads CASSDTGVGELFF.

The CDR3 here is CASLPAGPIYEQYF. This sequence joins TRBV28 and TRBJ2-7; TCRdb designates TRBD2, a call that cannot be tested without DNA. CDR3 size: 14 residues. Looked up from germline, CDR1 is MDHEN and CDR2 is SYDVKM. Complete variable domain (other parts from reference TRBV28 and TRBJ2-7): DVKVTQSSRYLVKRTGEKVFLECVQDMDHENMFWYRQDPGLGLRLIYFSYDVKMKEKGDIPEGYSVSREKKERFSLILESASTNQTSMYLCASLPAGPIYEQYFGPGTRLTVT.

J is TRBJ1-1 and V is TRBV18. The V gene's germline CDR1 is KGHSH and CDR2 LQKENI. The CDR3 is 14 residues long. The CDR3: CASSPPEGFPEAFF.

The J gene is TRBJ2-5, the V gene TRBV7-6; the D gene TCRdb calls, TRBD1, cannot be checked with no DNA. The CDR3 consists of 15 residues. Germline V gene data show CDR1 as SGHVS and CDR2 as FNYEAQ. The chain's CDR3 is CASSTLGTGEETQYF.

This chain uses TRBV5-1 with TRBJ2-5; TCRdb names TRBD2, which stays unverified in the absence of DNA. This CDR3 spans 14 amino acids. Germline V lookup: CDR1 SGHRS, CDR2 YFSETQ. CDR3 protein: CASSGLESQETQYF.

This chain uses TRBV7-2 with TRBJ1-2. Germline V gene sequence: CDR1 SGHTA, CDR2 FQGNSA. This CDR3 comprises 17 residues. CDR3 amino acids: CASSPNSTPNNIYGYTF.